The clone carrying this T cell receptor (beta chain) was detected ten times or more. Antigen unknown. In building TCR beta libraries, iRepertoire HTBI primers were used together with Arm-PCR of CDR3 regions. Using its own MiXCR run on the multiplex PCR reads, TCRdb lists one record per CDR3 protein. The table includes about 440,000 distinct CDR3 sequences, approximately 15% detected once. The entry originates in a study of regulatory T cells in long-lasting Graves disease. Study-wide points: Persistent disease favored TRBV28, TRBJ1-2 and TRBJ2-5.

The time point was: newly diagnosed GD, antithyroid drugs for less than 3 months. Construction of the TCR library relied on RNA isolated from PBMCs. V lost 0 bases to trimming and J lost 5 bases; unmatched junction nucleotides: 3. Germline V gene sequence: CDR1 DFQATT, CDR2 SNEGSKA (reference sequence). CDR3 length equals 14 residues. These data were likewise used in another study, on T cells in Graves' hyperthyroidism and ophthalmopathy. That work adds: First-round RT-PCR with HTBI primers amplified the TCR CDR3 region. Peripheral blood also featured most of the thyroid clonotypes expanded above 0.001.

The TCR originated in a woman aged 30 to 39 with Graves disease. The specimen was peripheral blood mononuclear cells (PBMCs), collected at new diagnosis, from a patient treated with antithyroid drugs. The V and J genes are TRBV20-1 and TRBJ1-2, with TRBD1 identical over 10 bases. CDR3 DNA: TGCAGTGCTAGAGAGACAGGGGGCAGGTATGGCTACACCTTC. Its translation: CSARETGGRYGYTF.